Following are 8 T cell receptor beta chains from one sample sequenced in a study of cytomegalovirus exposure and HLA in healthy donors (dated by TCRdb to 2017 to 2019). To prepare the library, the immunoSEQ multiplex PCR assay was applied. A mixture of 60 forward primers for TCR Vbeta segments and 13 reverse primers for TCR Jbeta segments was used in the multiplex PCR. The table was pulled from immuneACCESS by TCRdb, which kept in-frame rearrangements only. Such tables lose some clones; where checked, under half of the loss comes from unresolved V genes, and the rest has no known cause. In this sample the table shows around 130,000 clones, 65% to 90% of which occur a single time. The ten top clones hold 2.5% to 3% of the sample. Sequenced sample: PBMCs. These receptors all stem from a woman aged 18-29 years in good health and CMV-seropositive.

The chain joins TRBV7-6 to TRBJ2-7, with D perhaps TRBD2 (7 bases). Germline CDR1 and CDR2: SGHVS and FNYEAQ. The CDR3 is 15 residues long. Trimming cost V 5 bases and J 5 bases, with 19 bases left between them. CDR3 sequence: CASSQLGGVYHEQYF. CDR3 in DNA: TGTGCCAGCAGCCAGCTAGGGGGGGTGTACCACGAGCAGTACTTC.

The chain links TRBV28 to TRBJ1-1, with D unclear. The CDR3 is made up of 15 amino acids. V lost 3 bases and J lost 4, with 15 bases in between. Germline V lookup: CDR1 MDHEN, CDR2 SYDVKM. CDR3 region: CASSLLLGGGTEAFF. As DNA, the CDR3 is TGTGCCAGCAGTTTGCTCCTCGGTGGCGGCACTGAAGCTTTCTTT.

The chain's CDR3 is CASSLSAGEYQETQYF. In DNA, the CDR3 is TGTGCCAGCAGTTTATCCGCGGGGGAATACCAAGAGACCCAGTACTTC. The rearrangement joins TRBV27 to TRBJ2-5; 7 nucleotides align to TRBD2. This CDR3 spans 16 amino acids. V shed 0 bases, J shed 0 bases, and the junction held 4 bases outside the gene matches. Germline lookup yields CDR1 MNHEY and CDR2 SMNVEV (reference sequence).

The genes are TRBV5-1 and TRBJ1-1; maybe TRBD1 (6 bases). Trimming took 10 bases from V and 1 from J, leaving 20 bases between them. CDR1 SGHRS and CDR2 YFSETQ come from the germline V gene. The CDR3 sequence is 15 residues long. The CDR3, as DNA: TGCGCCCTCGGGTTTAGACAGGCCAGGAACACTGAAGCTTTCTTT. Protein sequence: CALGFRQARNTEAFF.

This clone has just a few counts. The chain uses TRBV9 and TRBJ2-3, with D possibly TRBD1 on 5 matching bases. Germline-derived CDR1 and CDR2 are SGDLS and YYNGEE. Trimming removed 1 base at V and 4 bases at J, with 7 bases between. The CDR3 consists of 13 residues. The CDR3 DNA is TGTGCCAGCAGCGTAAGGGGCGCAGATACGCAGTATTTT. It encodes CASSVRGADTQYF.

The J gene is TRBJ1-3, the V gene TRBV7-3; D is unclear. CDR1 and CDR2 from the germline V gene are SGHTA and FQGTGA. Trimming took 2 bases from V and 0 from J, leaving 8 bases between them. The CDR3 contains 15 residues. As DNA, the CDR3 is TGTGCCAGCAGCTTAGAGGCCTACTCTGGAAACACCATATATTTT. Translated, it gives CASSLEAYSGNTIYF.

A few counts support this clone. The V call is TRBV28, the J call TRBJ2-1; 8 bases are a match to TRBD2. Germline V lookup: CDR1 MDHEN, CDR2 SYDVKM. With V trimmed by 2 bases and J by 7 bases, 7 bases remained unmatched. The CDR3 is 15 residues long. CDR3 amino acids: CASSLHGGAGNEQFF. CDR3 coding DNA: TGTGCCAGCAGTTTACACGGGGGGGCCGGAAATGAGCAGTTCTTC.

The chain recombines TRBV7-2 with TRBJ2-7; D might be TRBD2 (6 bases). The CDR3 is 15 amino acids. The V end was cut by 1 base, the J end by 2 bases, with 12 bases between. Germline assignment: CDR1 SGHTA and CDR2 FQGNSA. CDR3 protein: CASSLGVAAPYEQYF. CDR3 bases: TGTGCCAGCAGCTTAGGGGTAGCGGCCCCCTACGAGCAGTACTTC.